This T cell receptor beta chain comes out of a study of cytomegalovirus exposure and HLA in healthy donors. Study overall: The 120 validation repertoires, a later analysis reported, used the same platform as the approximately 730 repertoires from the first cohort.

V lost 3 bases to trimming and J lost 8 bases, with 10 bases between them. The CDR3 has 12 amino acids. Germline V gives CDR1 ENHRY, CDR2 SYGVKD. Data came from immunoSEQ multiplex PCR; TCRdb stores just in-frame clones and leaves some out. This table has under 100,000 clones, 96% appearing once. The TCR originated in a man aged 18 to 30 in good health and CMV-seronegative. The V gene is TRBV10-3, the J gene TRBJ1-2; weak D call: TRBD1 (5 bases). The sample was PBMCs. The CDR3 coding sequence is TGTGCCATCAGTGAAGGGGTGCGGGGCTACACCTTC. Its translation: CAISEGVRGYTF.